Listed below are T cell receptor beta chains from one sample, sequenced in a study of blood T cell repertoires in COVID-19. Produced via immunoSEQ multiplex PCR; TCRdb's table is partial and in-frame only. The data show tens of thousands of clones, approximately 84% seen once. The sample taken for sequencing was peripheral blood. The receptors were gathered from a man aged 50 to 60 with acute or convalescent COVID-19. Each CDR3 is given with its conserved first and last residue. D genes are given only for firm matches. Clone sizes are given selectively: once, few, many, or a class where the clone is expanded.

clone size	J gene	D gene	V gene	CDR3 DNA	CDR3 protein
.	TRBJ2-5	TRBD1	TRBV20-1	TGCAGTGAAACAGGGGTGGAGACCCAGTACTTC	CSETGVETQYF
.	TRBJ2-7	.	TRBV9	TGTGCCAGCAGCGTAGGACAGGCCGAGCAGTACTTC	CASSVGQAEQYF
.	TRBJ2-1	TRBD1	TRBV9	TGTGCCAGCAGCCCCCGGACAGGGTCCGGTAATGAGCAGTTCTTC	CASSPRTGSGNEQFF
.	TRBJ2-2	TRBD1	TRBV6-5	TGTGCCAGCAGTTACACAACAGGGGACACCGGGGAGCTGTTTTTT	CASSYTTGDTGELFF
.	TRBJ1-2	TRBD1	TRBV6-5	TGTGCCAGCAGTTCGGGACAGGGGGCTGGAGGCTACACCTTC	CASSSGQGAGGYTF
.	TRBJ2-4	.	TRBV21-1	TGTGCCAGCAGCCCGCCCCATAAGGTAGCGGGGGGGCTAAACATTCAGTACTTC	CASSPPHKVAGGLNIQYF
.	TRBJ2-5	TRBD2	TRBV5-8	TGTGCCAGCAGCCGTGGGACTAGCGGGGAGCAAGAGACCCAGTACTTC	CASSRGTSGEQETQYF
.	TRBJ2-5	.	TRBV9	TGTGCCAGCAGCGTAGGATTTTTAGAAGAGACCCAGTACTTC	CASSVGFLEETQYF
.	TRBJ2-3	.	TRBV3-1/TRBV3-2	TGTGCCAGCAGCCTAGCAGGGAACACAGATACGCAGTATTTT	CASSLAGNTDTQYF
.	TRBJ2-1	.	TRBV27	TGTGCCAGCAGTTTAGGAGGGGGGGGCGGGTGGAATGAGCAGTTCTTC	CASSLGGGGGWNEQFF
.	TRBJ2-1	TRBD2	TRBV19	TGTGCCAGTAGCCCTTCTAGCGGGAGGGCCAATGAGCAGTTCTTC	CASSPSSGRANEQFF
.	TRBJ2-1	TRBD2	TRBV29-1	TGCAGCGTTCAGGGAGGGCGGTACAATGAGCAGTTCTTC	CSVQGGRYNEQFF
.	TRBJ1-4	TRBD1	TRBV28	TGTGCCAGCACCCTGGGACAGGGACCGGGAAAACTGTTTTTT	CASTLGQGPGKLFF
medium-sized	TRBJ1-5	TRBD1	TRBV20-1	TGCAGTGCTACTGACAGGGAAAGCAATCAGCCCCAGCATTTT	CSATDRESNQPQHF
.	TRBJ1-1	.	TRBV11-2	TGTGCCAGCAGTGCCCTGAGCATGAACACTGAAGCTTTCTTT	CASSALSMNTEAFF
.	TRBJ1-2	TRBD1	TRBV4-2	TGTGCCAGCAGCCAAGATTGGGGGGGACAGGATGGCTACACCTTC	CASSQDWGGQDGYTF
.	TRBJ1-5	TRBD1	TRBV5-1	TGCGCCAGCAGCCCCGGACAGGGCAATCAGCCCCAGCATTTT	CASSPGQGNQPQHF
.	TRBJ2-3	TRBD2	TRBV6-6	TGTGCCAGCAGTTATGCTAGCGGGGGCACCGATACGCAGTATTTT	CASSYASGGTDTQYF
.	TRBJ1-1	.	TRBV27	TGTGCCAGCAACCACAGGAGGGAGAACACTGAAGCTTTCTTT	CASNHRRENTEAFF
.	TRBJ2-1	TRBD2	TRBV19	TGTGCCAGTAGGAGCGGGAGGGGCTACAATGAGCAGTTCTTC	CASRSGRGYNEQFF
.	TRBJ2-5	TRBD1	TRBV3-1/TRBV3-2	TGTGCCAGCAGCCAAGGGACAGGGGCCGGAGGGACCCAGTACTTC	CASSQGTGAGGTQYF
.	TRBJ1-2	.	TRBV11-2	TGTGCCAGCAGCTTAGAGGGCGATGGCTACACCTTC	CASSLEGDGYTF
.	TRBJ2-7	TRBD2	TRBV28	TGTGCCAGCAGTTCCGGACTAGCGGGAGTTTTTTACGAGCAGTACTTC	CASSSGLAGVFYEQYF
.	TRBJ1-2	.	TRBV7-9	TGTGCCAGCAGCTTAGATACGGTAGATGGCTACACCTTC	CASSLDTVDGYTF
once	TRBJ2-3	TRBD1	TRBV29-1	TGCAGCTCGAGACAGGGCGGAGGCACAGATACGCAGTATTTT	CSSRQGGGTDTQYF
.	TRBJ2-5	TRBD1	TRBV6-5	TGTGCCAGCACCCCTGGGACAGGCAACAGGAAGACCCAGTACTTC	CASTPGTGNRKTQYF
few	TRBJ1-4	.	TRBV7-9	TGTGCCAGCAGCCACGACACACCAGGGGAAAAACTGTTTTTT	CASSHDTPGEKLFF
.	TRBJ2-3	TRBD2	TRBV2	TGTGCCAGCAGTGATGCCGGGAGGGGCACAGATACGCAGTATTTT	CASSDAGRGTDTQYF
.	TRBJ2-5	TRBD2	TRBV5-4	TGTGCCAGCAGCGATAGCGGGGGGCTCCAAGAGACCCAGTACTTC	CASSDSGGLQETQYF
.	TRBJ1-2	TRBD1	TRBV5-8	TGTGCCACCCTAAAACGGGCCGCCAAGGGGGCGGCGATTAACTATGGCTACACCTTC	CATLKRAAKGAAINYGYTF
once	TRBJ1-4	TRBD1	TRBV7-2	TGTGCCAGCAGCCAGGGACAGGCGAACTGGGGGGAAAAACTGTTTTTT	CASSQGQANWGEKLFF
.	TRBJ1-6	TRBD1	TRBV30	TGTGCCTGGAAGACAGGGGGGCATTCACCCCTCCACTTT	CAWKTGGHSPLHF
.	TRBJ2-1	.	TRBV5-5	TGTGCCAGCAGCTCGGGGGGCCACAATGAGCAGTTCTTC	CASSSGGHNEQFF
.	TRBJ2-7	TRBD2	TRBV4-1	TGCGCCAGCAGCCAAGTTTCAAGCGGGGTGATCTCCTACGAGCAGTACTTC	CASSQVSSGVISYEQYF
.	TRBJ2-1	TRBD2	TRBV7-8	TGTGCCAGCAGCCGAATAGCGGGAGAATACGGCAATGAGCAGTTCTTC	CASSRIAGEYGNEQFF
.	TRBJ1-1	TRBD1	TRBV11-2	TGTGCCAGCAGCGATGCGGGACAGCCCCATGGGACTGAAGCTTTCTTT	CASSDAGQPHGTEAFF
.	TRBJ2-1	.	TRBV19	TGTGCCAGTAGTAGTCAGCGGAGGGACAATGAGCAGTTCTTC	CASSSQRRDNEQFF
.	TRBJ2-1	TRBD1	TRBV7-3	TGTGCCAGCAGCAAAGAACAGGGGGCTTTGGATGAGCAGTTCTTC	CASSKEQGALDEQFF
few	TRBJ2-7	TRBD2	TRBV27	TGTGCCAGCAGTTTACGGACTAGCGGGAGTAGAGAGCAGTACTTC	CASSLRTSGSREQYF
.	TRBJ1-1	.	TRBV11-1	TGTGCCAGCAGCTTGAGAGGGTGGACTGAAGCTTTCTTT	CASSLRGWTEAFF
.	TRBJ1-5	TRBD1	TRBV27	TGTGTCAGCAGTCCACAGGGGGCCCATCAGCCCCAGCATTTT	CVSSPQGAHQPQHF
.	TRBJ1-5	.	TRBV29-1	TGCAGCGTTGAAAACGGGATTCAGCCCCAGCATTTT	CSVENGIQPQHF
.	TRBJ2-7	TRBD2	TRBV5-1	TGCGCCAGCAGCTTGGGGGCCCTAGCGGGCTCCTACGAGCAGTACTTC	CASSLGALAGSYEQYF
few	TRBJ1-2	.	TRBV28	TGTGCCAGCAGCCTATACTCGGGACGGGAGAACTATGGCTACACCTTC	CASSLYSGRENYGYTF
few	TRBJ1-5	TRBD1	TRBV25-1	TGTGCCAGCAGTGGACGCGGGGGACAGGAGGGCAATCAGCCCCAGCATTTT	CASSGRGGQEGNQPQHF